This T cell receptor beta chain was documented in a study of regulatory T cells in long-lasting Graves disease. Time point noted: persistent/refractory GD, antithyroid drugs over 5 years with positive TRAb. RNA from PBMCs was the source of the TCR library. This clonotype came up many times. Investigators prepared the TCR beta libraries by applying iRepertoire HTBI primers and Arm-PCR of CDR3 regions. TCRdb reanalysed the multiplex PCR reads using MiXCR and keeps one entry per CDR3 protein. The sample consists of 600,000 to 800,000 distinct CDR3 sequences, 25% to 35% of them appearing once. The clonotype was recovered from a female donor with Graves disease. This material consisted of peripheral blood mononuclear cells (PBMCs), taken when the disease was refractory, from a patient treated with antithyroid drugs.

CDR3 nucleotide sequence: TGTGCCAGCAGGCCTGTAGGGGGGAACACTGAAGCTTTCTTT. Translated, it gives CASRPVGGNTEAFF. The chain employs TRBV25-1 and TRBJ1-1; D possibly corresponds to TRBD1 (6 bases). Germline CDR1 is MGHDK and CDR2 is SYGVNS. Between the trimmed V and J ends, which lost 6 bases and 1 base, there was a span of 12 bases. The CDR3 runs 14 residues.